What follows are 24 T cell receptor beta chains derived from one specimen sequenced in a study of T cells in Graves' hyperthyroidism and ophthalmopathy (dated by TCRdb to about 2019). Libraries were built with multiplex PCR. Sequencing instrument: Illumina HiSeq 2000. The TCR beta CDR3 regions were amplified from RNA transcripts. The first round of RT-PCR for the TCR CDR3 was performed with the HTBI primer set and the Qiagen OneStep RT-PCR kit. The public reads were quality trimmed at Q25 with fastp and then assembled into clones with MiXCR by TCRdb, keeping productive beta chains. Each CDR3 protein appears once, grouped with its most common genes and DNA. The sample profile shows about 560,000 distinct CDR3 sequences; 46% of them were found once. About 7.8% of the sample comes from the top ten. The source material was peripheral blood or thyroid tissue (not recorded which). The origin of the receptors is a woman in her late teens or twenties with Graves' hyperthyroidism. Donor details come from another sample of the same person, matched by shared clones.

The chain combines TRBV7-8 with TRBJ2-7, with D hard to call. This CDR3 comprises 13 residues. Germline CDR1 reads SGHVS; CDR2 reads FQNEAQ. Trimming took 5 bases from V and 0 from J, leaving 8 bases between them. In DNA form, the CDR3 reads TGTGCCAGCAGCCTGGACCTCTCCTACGAGCAGTACTTC. It codes for CASSLDLSYEQYF.

J is TRBJ2-7 and V is TRBV11-1; D could derive from TRBD1 or TRBD2 (6 bases each). Germline assignment: CDR1 SGHAT and CDR2 FQDESV (reference sequence). The CDR3 has 13 residues. Trimming removed 9 bases from V and 5 bases from J, with 17 bases in between. CDR3 protein: CASATAGEDEQYF. The CDR3 DNA reads as TGTGCCAGTGCGACAGCAGGGGAGGACGAGCAGTACTTC.

This clonotype occurred a few times. The chain recombines TRBV20-1 with TRBJ1-3; D gene uncertain. The CDR3 consists of 12 residues. Germline lookup yields CDR1 DFQATT and CDR2 SNEGSKA (reference sequence). Trimming left V 3 bases short and J 4 bases short, with 7 bases between. This chain's CDR3 is CSARADGNTIYF. Written as DNA, the CDR3 is TGCAGTGCTAGGGCCGACGGAAACACCATATATTTT.

In regard to this clonotype: The germline gene is not matched at one end of the junction; a read error may be the cause. The chain uses TRBV11-2 and TRBJ1-2; 11 bases fit TRBD1. This CDR3 spans 15 amino acids. Per the germline V gene, CDR1 is SGHAT and CDR2 is FQNNGV. The CDR3 sequence is CASSAPGQGDYGYAF. The DNA of the CDR3 is TGTGCCAGCAGTGCACCGGGACAGGGGGACTATGGCTACGCCTTC.

This clonotype was detected once. This chain uses TRBV19 with TRBJ2-6; 12 bases map to TRBD1. The germline gives CDR1 LNHDA, CDR2 SQIVND (reference sequence). CDR3 size: 17 residues. The junction had 3 bases not matched to a gene; V was cut back by 4 bases and J by 2 bases. For the CDR3, the DNA is TGTGCCAGTAGTACAGGGACAGGGGGCACTGGGGCCAACGTCCTGACTTTC. Translation: CASSTGTGGTGANVLTF.

The chain has TRBV20-1 and TRBJ2-7; 9 nucleotides align to TRBD2. Unmatched junction bases numbered 10, after V lost 6 bases and J lost 4 bases. Germline CDR1 reads DFQATT; CDR2 reads SNEGSKA (reference sequence). The CDR3 is 14 residues long. CDR3 amino acids: CSAQPGLAQYEQYF. The DNA of the CDR3 is TGCAGTGCCCAACCGGGACTAGCACAATACGAGCAGTACTTC.

This clonotype was recorded a few times. The chain recombines TRBV7-9 with TRBJ1-3, with TRBD1 matching 9 bases. CDR3 size: 16 residues. J lost 0 bases, V lost 5 bases, and 5 bases had no gene match. Germline V gene sequence: CDR1 SEHNR, CDR2 FQNEAQ (reference sequence). DNA of the CDR3: TGTGCCAGCAGCCTTATGGGACAGGGCTCTGGAAACACCATATATTTT. Translation: CASSLMGQGSGNTIYF.

This clonotype appeared a few times. This chain links TRBV7-9 with TRBJ1-2; no firm D call. The germline gives CDR1 SEHNR, CDR2 FQNEAQ (reference sequence). The CDR3 extends over 14 amino acids. V was pared by 4 bases and J by 2 bases, with 11 bases between. CDR3 amino acids: CASSSGAVNYGYTF. The CDR3 coding sequence is TGTGCCAGCAGCTCAGGAGCGGTAAACTATGGCTACACCTTC.

In nucleotides, the CDR3 is TGTGCCAGCAGCCCCAGGGGGTTAGATCAGCCCCAGCATTTT. As protein: CASSPRGLDQPQHF. The chain employs TRBV14 and TRBJ1-5; 7 bases match TRBD1. CDR1 is SGHDN and CDR2 is FVKESK in the germline V gene. CDR3 size: 14 residues. The trim removed 4 bases at V and 5 bases at J, leaving 5 bases unmatched.

This chain uses TRBV29-1 with TRBJ2-7, with D perhaps matching TRBD2 (6 bases). The CDR3 is made up of 15 amino acids. Germline CDR1 is SQVTM and CDR2 is ANQGSEA. The V end lost 5 bases, the J end lost 0 bases, and 17 bases lay between the germline ends. CDR3 coding DNA: TGCAGCGTTAGTGGTGGCGGGACCCTCTCCTACGAGCAGTACTTC. Its protein is CSVSGGGTLSYEQYF.

This clonotype was counted a few times. This chain uses TRBV12-3 or TRBV12-4 with TRBJ1-4, with D hard to call. With 8 bases removed from V and 8 bases from J, the gap between germline ends came to 9 bases. CDR3 size: 11 residues. The DNA of the CDR3 is TGTGCCAGCTTAATGGGCGAAAAACTGTTTTTT. This codes for CASLMGEKLFF.

The table lists this clonotype with a count of one. The rearrangement joins TRBV7-3 to TRBJ2-2, with a tentative D call TRBD1 (6 bases). This CDR3 has 15 residues. V dropped 5 bases and J dropped 1 base, with 11 bases sitting between them. Germline CDR1 is SGHTA and CDR2 is FQGTGA. The CDR3 loop is CASSPPGQNTGELFF. In nucleotides, the CDR3 is TGTGCCAGCAGCCCTCCGGGACAGAACACCGGGGAGCTGTTTTTT.

The chain has TRBV15 and TRBJ1-2, with TRBD1 identical over 11 bases. J gave up 4 bases and V 3 bases, and 4 bases lay outside the gene matches. The CDR3 extends over 15 amino acids. Germline values: CDR1 LNHNV, CDR2 YYDKDF (reference sequence). The CDR3 protein is CATSRGTGGIYGYTF. As DNA, the CDR3 is TGTGCCACCAGCAGGGGGACAGGGGGGATCTATGGCTACACCTTC.

This clonotype is a singleton in its sample. The chain couples TRBV20-1 to TRBJ2-7, with 10 bases lining up with TRBD2. With V trimmed by 6 bases and J by 3 bases, 5 bases remained unmatched. Germline lookup yields CDR1 DFQATT and CDR2 SNEGSKA (reference sequence). There are 13 residues in the CDR3. This CDR3 is CSAKSGRDYEQYF. The CDR3 DNA is TGCAGTGCAAAAAGCGGGAGGGACTACGAGCAGTACTTC.

V gene TRBV7-3 combines with J gene TRBJ1-1; D unresolved. V shed 0 bases and J shed 4 bases, with 21 bases lying between them. The CDR3 contains 18 residues. Germline assignment: CDR1 SGHTA and CDR2 FQGTGA. The CDR3 here is CASSLTSARSYVVTEAFF. In nucleotides, the CDR3 is TGTGCCAGCAGCTTAACGAGTGCTAGATCCTACGTAGTCACTGAAGCTTTCTTT. Full variable domain (missing parts from reference TRBV7-3 and TRBJ1-1): GAGVSQTPSNKVTEKGKYVELRCDPISGHTALYWYRQSLGQGPEFLIYFQGTGAADDSGLPNDRFFAVRPEGSVSTLKIQRTERGDSAVYLCASSLTSARSYVVTEAFFGQGTRLTVV.

J is TRBJ2-5 and V is TRBV24-1; 8 bases map to TRBD1. In germline, CDR1 is KGHDR, CDR2 SFDVKD. The CDR3 has 14 residues. V was pared by 3 bases and J by 3 bases, with 2 bases of the junction left unmatched. CDR3 coding DNA: TGTGCCACCAGTGATGCGGGACAGGAAGAGACCCAGTACTTC. This sequence encodes CATSDAGQEETQYF.

This clonotype was seen a few times. The chain recombines TRBV7-3 with TRBJ2-7, with 8 bases aligning to TRBD2. This CDR3 is built from 15 residues. Unmatched junction bases numbered 5, after V lost 2 bases and J lost 2 bases. Germline values: CDR1 SGHTA, CDR2 FQGTGA. The chain's CDR3 is CASSLEAGVAYEQYF. Written as DNA, the CDR3 is TGTGCCAGCAGCTTAGAAGCGGGAGTGGCCTACGAGCAGTACTTC.

The chain carries TRBV2 and TRBJ1-2, with 10 bases fitting TRBD1. The CDR3 spans 14 residues. Germline CDR1 and CDR2: SNHLY and FYNNEI. The trim removed 6 bases at V and 6 bases at J, leaving 7 bases unmatched. The CDR3 DNA follows: TGTGCCAGCAGCGGCGGAGGGACAGGGGATGGCTACACCTTC. Translating gives CASSGGGTGDGYTF.

In this sample, this clonotype turned up many times. This CDR3 reads CASSRYGVIRQPQHF. CDR3 DNA: TGTGCCAGTAGTCGGTACGGTGTCATTCGACAGCCCCAGCATTTT. V gene TRBV19 combines with J gene TRBJ1-5; D ambiguous. CDR1 and CDR2 from the germline V gene are LNHDA and SQIVND (reference sequence). V lost 5 bases, J lost 7 bases, and 18 bases lay in between. The length of the CDR3 is 15 residues.

This clonotype is a singleton in its sample. V usage is TRBV5-1 and J usage is TRBJ2-7; a possible D gene is TRBD2 (7 bases). Germline values: CDR1 SGHRS, CDR2 YFSETQ. The CDR3 has 14 amino acids. V lost 5 bases to trimming and J lost 3 bases, with 15 bases between them. Here the CDR3 DNA reads TGCGCCAGCAGACGGGAGGACAGCGGCTACGAGCAGTACTTC. It codes for CASRREDSGYEQYF. Filled out from reference TRBV5-1 and TRBJ2-7, the complete variable domain reads KAGVTQTPRYLIKTRGQQVTLSCSPISGHRSVSWYQQTPGQGLQFLFEYFSETQRNKGNFPGRFSGRQFSNSRSEMNVSTLELGDSALYLCASRREDSGYEQYFGPGTRLTVT.

The chain uses TRBV10-3 and TRBJ2-5; possible D gene TRBD2, 6 bases. CDR1 is ENHRY and CDR2 is SYGVKD in the germline V gene. CDR3 length: 13 residues. Trimming took off 10 bases at V and 6 bases at J, with 18 bases between the two ends. CDR3 DNA: TGTGCCAGCAGGCCCGGGGGTAGGAAGACCCAGTACTTC. Translating gives CASRPGGRKTQYF.

V gene TRBV2 combines with J gene TRBJ1-2; D call uncertain. V gave up 6 bases and J gave up 4 bases, with 12 bases separating them. This CDR3 has 13 amino acids. CDR1 is SNHLY, CDR2 FYNNEI, per germline. In nucleotides, the CDR3 is TGTGCCAGCAGCCGGGAGTATAGCTATGGCTACACCTTC. Amino acid sequence: CASSREYSYGYTF.

The chain uses TRBV29-1 and TRBJ1-1; D is undetermined. V was cut by 7 bases and J by 4 bases, with 7 bases left in between. This CDR3 region has 10 residues. Germline assignment: CDR1 SQVTM and CDR2 ANQGSEA. This chain's CDR3 is CSAAGTEAFF. CDR3 coding DNA: TGCAGCGCAGCCGGCACTGAAGCTTTCTTT.

The rearrangement joins TRBV2 to TRBJ1-6, with a possible D match to TRBD1 (5 bases). Germline CDR1 SNHLY, CDR2 FYNNEI. The ends were cut back, 6 bases at V and 8 bases at J, with 11 bases in the middle. The CDR3 has 13 residues. The CDR3 here is CASRGDMDSPLHF. CDR3 sequence (DNA): TGTGCCAGCAGGGGGGATATGGATTCACCCCTCCACTTT. The variable domain in full, with the rest retrieved from reference TRBV2 and TRBJ1-6, is EPEVTQTPSHQVTQMGQEVILRCVPISNHLYFYWYRQILGQKVEFLVSFYNNEISEKSEIFDDQFSVERPDGSNFTLKIRSTKLEDSAMYFCASRGDMDSPLHFGNGTRLTVT.